The following is a TCR beta chain sequence with its context. This record comes from a study of blood T cell repertoires in COVID-19. Clones were read by immunoSEQ multiplex PCR, and TCRdb kept only the in-frame ones, dropping some. The sample records about 220,000 clones, roughly 81% being singletons. After removal of 4 bases from V and 5 bases from J, the junction contained 9 bases not matched to a gene. The CDR3 loop spans 15 amino acids. The germline CDR1 and CDR2 sequences are WSHSY and SAAADI. The sequenced sample consisted of peripheral blood. This sequence joins TRBV10-2 and TRBJ2-5; 8 positions match TRBD1. The sequence was collected from a man between 45 and 60 years old who had recovered from COVID-19. The CDR3 loop reads CASSGRQGRKETQYF. CDR3 DNA: TGCGCCAGCAGTGGAAGACAGGGGAGGAAGGAGACCCAGTACTTC.